This note documents a single T cell receptor beta chain sequence. The length of the CDR3 is 15 residues. CDR1 is KGHSH, CDR2 LQKENI, per germline. V shed 3 bases, J shed 0 bases, and the junction held 3 bases outside the gene matches. This record belongs to a study of shared T cell receptors in the human thymus. Profiling relied on immunoSEQ multiplex PCR, and the TCRdb table lists in-frame clones only, not all of them. The data contain hundreds of thousands of clones, about 87% of them seen just once; the ten biggest clones take up 0.009% to 0.0095%. These same records also appear under a second study, on human thymus T cells. From that second work: Among the donors, all were healthy Finnish infants having corrective surgery for congenital heart defects. During corrective heart surgery, resections were taken, and the thymus tissue came from them. The authors found apparently biased V and J gene usage in thymic and blood repertoires. In unrelated individuals, thymic repertoires overlapped highly, according to related research.

The receptor was isolated from a boy under two years old with a congenital heart defect. The rearrangement joins TRBV18 to TRBJ2-7; 9 bases match TRBD2. The sample was thymocytes. CDR3 nucleotides: TGTGCCAGCTCACCCCTAGCGGGGCCCTCCTACGAGCAGTACTTC. This encodes CASSPLAGPSYEQYF. Drawing the rest from reference TRBV18 and TRBJ2-7, the complete variable domain is NAGVMQNPRHLVRRRGQEARLRCSPMKGHSHVYWYRQLPEEGLKFMVYLQKENIIDESGMPKERFSAEFPKEGPSILRIQQVVRGDSAAYFCASSPLAGPSYEQYFGPGTRLTVT.